A selection of T cell receptor beta chains follows, all from one sample in a study of blood T cells in healthy people across ages. TCRdb re-derived calls from the 5' RACE reads in MiXCR, one entry per CDR3 protein. Of roughly 930,000 distinct CDR3 sequences in the sample, 48% were seen once. Specimen: blood. Source of these receptors: a man aged 25 to 40 in good health. CDR3s include the opening cysteine and the closing phenylalanine or tryptophan. D genes are given only for firm matches. Only some rows state a clone size, as once, few, many or a class for expanded clones.

clone_size,d_call,v_call,j_call,cdr3_aa,cdr3_nt
NA,NA,TRBV20-1,TRBJ2-3,CSARRDLGTDTQYF,TGCAGTGCTAGGAGGGACCTCGGCACAGATACGCAGTATTTT
many,NA,TRBV29-1,TRBJ1-1,CSVESPPTTEAFF,TGCAGCGTTGAATCACCACCGACCACTGAAGCTTTCTTT
NA,NA,TRBV24-1,TRBJ2-1,CATEDRASYNEQFF,TGTGCCACCGAGGACAGAGCCTCCTACAATGAGCAGTTCTTC
NA,NA,TRBV10-3,TRBJ1-6,CATAPGTPNSPLHF,TGTGCCACCGCTCCCGGGACTCCTAATTCACCCCTCCACTTT
few,NA,TRBV27,TRBJ2-1,CASSLSGDFYNEQFF,TGTGCCAGCAGTTTATCTGGGGACTTCTACAATGAGCAGTTCTTC
few,TRBD2,TRBV12-5,TRBJ2-7,CASGLVLLAESYEQYF,TGTGCTAGTGGTTTGGTACTCCTAGCGGAATCCTACGAGCAGTACTTC
NA,NA,TRBV28,TRBJ2-1,CASSEGGQSNEQFF,TGTGCCAGTTCAGAGGGGGGGCAAAGCAATGAGCAGTTCTTC
once,TRBD1,TRBV28,TRBJ1-5,CASSRPGTGSQPQHF,TGTGCCAGCAGCCGGCCCGGGACAGGGAGTCAGCCCCAGCATTTT
NA,NA,TRBV28,TRBJ2-1,CASSPLSRYNEQFF,TGTGCCAGCAGTCCCCTATCTAGGTACAATGAGCAGTTCTTC
NA,NA,TRBV5-6,TRBJ2-7,CASSPDAGRESQYF,TGTGCCAGCAGCCCCGACGCAGGAAGAGAGTCCCAGTACTTC
NA,NA,TRBV27,TRBJ2-5,CASSLWFQETQYF,TGTGCCAGCAGTTTATGGTTCCAAGAGACCCAGTACTTC
NA,NA,TRBV25-1,TRBJ2-1,CATRNLSPYNEQFF,TGTGCCACCAGGAACCTATCGCCCTACAATGAGCAGTTCTTC
NA,NA,TRBV27,TRBJ2-7,CASKGRQPPYEQYF,TGTGCCAGCAAAGGTCGACAGCCCCCATATGAGCAGTACTTC
NA,NA,TRBV29-1,TRBJ2-5,CSVEGVQGRSFQETQYF,TGCAGCGTTGAGGGGGTCCAGGGTCGCAGTTTCCAAGAGACCCAGTACTTC
NA,TRBD1,TRBV28,TRBJ2-5,CASSWETGLKETQYF,TGTGCCAGCAGTTGGGAGACAGGGCTAAAAGAGACCCAGTACTTC
NA,NA,TRBV2,TRBJ2-1,CASGHGGGDEQFF,TGTGCCAGCGGACATGGGGGTGGCGATGAGCAGTTCTTC